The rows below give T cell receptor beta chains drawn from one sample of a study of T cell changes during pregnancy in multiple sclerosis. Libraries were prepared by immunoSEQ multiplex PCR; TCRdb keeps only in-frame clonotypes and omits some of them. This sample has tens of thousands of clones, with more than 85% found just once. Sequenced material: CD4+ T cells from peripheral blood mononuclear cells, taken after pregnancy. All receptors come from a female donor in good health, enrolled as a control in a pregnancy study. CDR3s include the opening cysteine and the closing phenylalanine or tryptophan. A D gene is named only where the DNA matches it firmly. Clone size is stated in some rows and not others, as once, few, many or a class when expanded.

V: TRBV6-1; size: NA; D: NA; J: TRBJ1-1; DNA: TGTGCCAGCAGCCCACAGGTTAGGGGCACTGAAGCTTTCTTT; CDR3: CASSPQVRGTEAFF
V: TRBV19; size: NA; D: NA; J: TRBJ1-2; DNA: TGTGCCAGTAGTATCCCAGGCCGCTATGGCTACACCTTC; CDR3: CASSIPGRYGYTF
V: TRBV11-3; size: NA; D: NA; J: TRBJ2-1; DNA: TGTGCCAGCAGCTTAGACCCTAGCATGGATGAGCAGTTCTTC; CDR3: CASSLDPSMDEQFF
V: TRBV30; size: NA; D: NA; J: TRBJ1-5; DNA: TGTGCCTGGGCGGCGGTGTTCGGTCAGCCCCAGCATTTT; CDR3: CAWAAVFGQPQHF
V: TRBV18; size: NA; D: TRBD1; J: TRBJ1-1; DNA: TGTGCCAGCTCCAGGGACAGCCAAGTGACTGAAGCTTTCTTT; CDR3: CASSRDSQVTEAFF
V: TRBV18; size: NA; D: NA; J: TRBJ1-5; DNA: TGTGCCAGCTCTCCCGGAGGGGCGACCCATCAGCCCCAGCATTTT; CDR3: CASSPGGATHQPQHF
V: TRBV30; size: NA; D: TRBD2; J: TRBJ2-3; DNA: TGTGCCTGGGCGAAAGTAACCTGGACTAGCGGGAGACGAAAAGATACGCAGTATTTT; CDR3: CAWAKVTWTSGRRKDTQYF
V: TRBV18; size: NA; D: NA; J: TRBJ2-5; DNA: TGTGCCAGCTCACGGGCGGGGACGGACGGGACCCAGTACTTC; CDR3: CASSRAGTDGTQYF
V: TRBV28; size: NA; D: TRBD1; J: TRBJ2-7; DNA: TGTGCCAGCAGTCCCGGGACAGGGGGGGCGTACGAGCAGTACTTC; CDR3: CASSPGTGGAYEQYF
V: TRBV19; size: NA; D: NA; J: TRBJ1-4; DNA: TGTGCAAGTAAAGACAATCCCTACTCGGCTAATGAAAAACTGTTTTTT; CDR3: CASKDNPYSANEKLFF
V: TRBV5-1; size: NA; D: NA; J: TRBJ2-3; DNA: TGCGCCAGCAAATTCCAGTGGCTAGCGTTTGATACGCAGTATTTT; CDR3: CASKFQWLAFDTQYF
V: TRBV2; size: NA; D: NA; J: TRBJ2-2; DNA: TGTGCCAGCACTCGAGGGACTTCGTCGAACACCGGGGAGCTGTTTTTT; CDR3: CASTRGTSSNTGELFF
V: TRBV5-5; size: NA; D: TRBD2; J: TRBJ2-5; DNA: TGTGCCAGCAGCTTGTATCGGACTAGCAGGGAGACCCAGTACTTC; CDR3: CASSLYRTSRETQYF
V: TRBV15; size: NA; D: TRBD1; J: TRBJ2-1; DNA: TGTGCCACCAGCAGGGACAGGGGCCCCTACAATGAGCAGTTCTTC; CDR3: CATSRDRGPYNEQFF
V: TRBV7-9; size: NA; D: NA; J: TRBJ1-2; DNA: TGTGCCAGCAGCCCACAGAGTGTGGGCTACACCTTC; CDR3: CASSPQSVGYTF
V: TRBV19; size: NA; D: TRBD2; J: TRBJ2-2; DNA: TGTGCCAGCGGACTCCTAGCGGGAGTTGGGGGCGGGGAGCTGTTTTTT; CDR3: CASGLLAGVGGGELFF
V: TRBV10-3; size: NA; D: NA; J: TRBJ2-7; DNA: TGTGCCATCGGCAGGTTGCTACTAGGCTACTACGAGCAGTACTTC; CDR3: CAIGRLLLGYYEQYF
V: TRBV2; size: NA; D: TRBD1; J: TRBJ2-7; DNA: TGTGCCAGCAGGCTGACAGGGGGCACCTCCTACGAGCAGTACTTC; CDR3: CASRLTGGTSYEQYF
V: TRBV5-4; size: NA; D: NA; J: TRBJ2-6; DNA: TGTGCCAGCAGCACGAACAGGGCTGGGGCCAACGTCCTGACTTTC; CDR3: CASSTNRAGANVLTF
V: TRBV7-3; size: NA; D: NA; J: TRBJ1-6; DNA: TGTGCCAGCAGCCCAGGGCTCAATTCACCCCTCCACTTT; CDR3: CASSPGLNSPLHF
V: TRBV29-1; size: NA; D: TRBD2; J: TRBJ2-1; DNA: TGCAGCGTAGACGGACTAGCCGTCAATGAGCAGTTCTTC; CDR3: CSVDGLAVNEQFF
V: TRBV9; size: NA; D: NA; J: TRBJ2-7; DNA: TGTGCCAGCAGCGGGAGTACTCTCAACGAGCAGTACTTC; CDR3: CASSGSTLNEQYF
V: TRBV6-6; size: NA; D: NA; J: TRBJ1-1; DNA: TGTGCCAGCAGTTATGGGGGAGGCACTGAAGCTTTCTTT; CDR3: CASSYGGGTEAFF
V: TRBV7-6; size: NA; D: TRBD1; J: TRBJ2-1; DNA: TGTGCCAGCAGCTTGGGACAGATAGAGCAGTTCTTC; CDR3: CASSLGQIEQFF
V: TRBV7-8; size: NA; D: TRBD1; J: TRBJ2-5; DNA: TGTGCCAGCAGCCAAGGACAGGGGGGGCAGACCCAGTACTTC; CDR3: CASSQGQGGQTQYF
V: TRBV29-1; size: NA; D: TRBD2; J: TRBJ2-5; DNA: TGCAGCTGGGCGGGGGTAGGGGAGACCCAGTACTTC; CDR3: CSWAGVGETQYF
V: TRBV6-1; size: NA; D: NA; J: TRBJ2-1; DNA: TGTGCCAGCAGTGCCCTTCGCGAACCCCAGTTCTTC; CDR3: CASSALREPQFF
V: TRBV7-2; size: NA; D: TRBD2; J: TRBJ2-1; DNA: TGTGCCAGCAGCTTAGATAGGCGACTAGCGGGGTGGGCCTACAATGAGCAGTTCTTC; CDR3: CASSLDRRLAGWAYNEQFF
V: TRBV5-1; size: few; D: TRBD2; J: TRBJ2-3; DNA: TGCGCCAGCGGGAGGGCGGGAGTCCCATCAGATACGCAGTATTTT; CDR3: CASGRAGVPSDTQYF
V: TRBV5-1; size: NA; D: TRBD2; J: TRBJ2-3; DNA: TGCGCCAGCAGTAAAGGACTAGCGGGGGGCACAGATACGCAGTATTTT; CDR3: CASSKGLAGGTDTQYF
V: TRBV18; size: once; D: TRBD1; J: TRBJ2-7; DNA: TGTGCCAGCTCGGGTACAGGGACAGGGGGTTTCGAGCAGTACTTC; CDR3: CASSGTGTGGFEQYF
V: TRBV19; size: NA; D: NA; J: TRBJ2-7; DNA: TGTGCCAGTAGTATTAAGGACAACCTCTACGAGCAGTACTTC; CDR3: CASSIKDNLYEQYF
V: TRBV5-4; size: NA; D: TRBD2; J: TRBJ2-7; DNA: TGTGCCAGCAGCCCGAAAGGCGGGGGGGCGTATGAGCAGTACTTC; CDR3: CASSPKGGGAYEQYF
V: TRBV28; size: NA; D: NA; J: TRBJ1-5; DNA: TGTGCCAGCAGGGGGTTACAGGGAAGGTATAGCAATCAGCCCCAGCATTTT; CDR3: CASRGLQGRYSNQPQHF
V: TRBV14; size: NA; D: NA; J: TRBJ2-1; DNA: TGTGCCAGCAGCCAAGATGGGCTCGTTCGCCCCCCGATCTTC; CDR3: CASSQDGLVRPPIF
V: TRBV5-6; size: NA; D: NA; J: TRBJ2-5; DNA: TGTGCCAGCAGCTTGAAGTTGCGGGAGACGAGGGGGGAGACCCAGTACTTC; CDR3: CASSLKLRETRGETQYF
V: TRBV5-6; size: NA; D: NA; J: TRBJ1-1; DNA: TGTGCCAGCAGCTTGAGGGCGGGCACCCTTGAAGCTTTCTTT; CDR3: CASSLRAGTLEAFF
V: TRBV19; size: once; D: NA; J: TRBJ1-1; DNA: TGTGCCAGTAGTATACGAGGCCTGAACACTGAAGCTTTCTTT; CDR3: CASSIRGLNTEAFF
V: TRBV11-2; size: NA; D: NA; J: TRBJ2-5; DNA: TGTGCCAGCAACACTTTCGGGGCGGGGGAGACCCAGTACTTC; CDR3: CASNTFGAGETQYF
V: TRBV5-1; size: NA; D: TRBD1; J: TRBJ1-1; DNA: TGCGCCAGCAAACAGGGGGTGAACACTGAAGCTTTCTTT; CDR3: CASKQGVNTEAFF
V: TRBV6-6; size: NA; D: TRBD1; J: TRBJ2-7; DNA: TGTGCCAGCAGTTCCACCGGGGACAGGGGGGGTTACGAGCAGTACTTC; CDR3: CASSSTGDRGGYEQYF
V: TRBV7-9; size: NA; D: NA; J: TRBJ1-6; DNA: TGTGCCAGCCAAAGCCAGGGGAGTTCACCCCTCCACTTT; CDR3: CASQSQGSSPLHF
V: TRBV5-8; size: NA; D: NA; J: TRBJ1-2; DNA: TGTGCCAGCAGCTTGTTAGTTACTAACTATGGCTACACCTTC; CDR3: CASSLLVTNYGYTF
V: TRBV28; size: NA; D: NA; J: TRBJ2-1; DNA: TGTGCCATTCCTTCGAGCTCCTACAATGAGCAGTTCTTC; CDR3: CAIPSSSYNEQFF
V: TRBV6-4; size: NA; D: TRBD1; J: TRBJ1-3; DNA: TGTGCCAGCAGTGACGGGACAGGCTCTGGAAACACCATATATTTT; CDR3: CASSDGTGSGNTIYF
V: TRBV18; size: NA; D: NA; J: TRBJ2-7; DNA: TGTGCCAGCTCACCAGGGGCGAACTACGAGCAGTACTTC; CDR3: CASSPGANYEQYF
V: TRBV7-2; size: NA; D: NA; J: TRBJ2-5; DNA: TGTGCCAGCAGCTTAGGGGCTTTACAAGAGACCCAGTACTTC; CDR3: CASSLGALQETQYF
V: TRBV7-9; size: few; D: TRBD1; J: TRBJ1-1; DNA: TGTGCCAGCACGACCCAGGGGGCCACTGAAGCTTTCTTT; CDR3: CASTTQGATEAFF
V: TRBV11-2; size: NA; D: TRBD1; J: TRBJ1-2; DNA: TGTGCCAGCAGTCCCAACCGGGACAGGAGCCTCTATGGCTACACCTTC; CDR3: CASSPNRDRSLYGYTF
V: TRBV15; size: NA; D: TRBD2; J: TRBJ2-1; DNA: TGTGCCACCAGCAGAGGACTAGCGAACAATGAGCAGTTCTTC; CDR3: CATSRGLANNEQFF
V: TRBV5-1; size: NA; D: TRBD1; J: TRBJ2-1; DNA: TGCGCCAGCAGCTTGGCAGGGGGCACGGGCAATGAGCAGTTCTTC; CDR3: CASSLAGGTGNEQFF